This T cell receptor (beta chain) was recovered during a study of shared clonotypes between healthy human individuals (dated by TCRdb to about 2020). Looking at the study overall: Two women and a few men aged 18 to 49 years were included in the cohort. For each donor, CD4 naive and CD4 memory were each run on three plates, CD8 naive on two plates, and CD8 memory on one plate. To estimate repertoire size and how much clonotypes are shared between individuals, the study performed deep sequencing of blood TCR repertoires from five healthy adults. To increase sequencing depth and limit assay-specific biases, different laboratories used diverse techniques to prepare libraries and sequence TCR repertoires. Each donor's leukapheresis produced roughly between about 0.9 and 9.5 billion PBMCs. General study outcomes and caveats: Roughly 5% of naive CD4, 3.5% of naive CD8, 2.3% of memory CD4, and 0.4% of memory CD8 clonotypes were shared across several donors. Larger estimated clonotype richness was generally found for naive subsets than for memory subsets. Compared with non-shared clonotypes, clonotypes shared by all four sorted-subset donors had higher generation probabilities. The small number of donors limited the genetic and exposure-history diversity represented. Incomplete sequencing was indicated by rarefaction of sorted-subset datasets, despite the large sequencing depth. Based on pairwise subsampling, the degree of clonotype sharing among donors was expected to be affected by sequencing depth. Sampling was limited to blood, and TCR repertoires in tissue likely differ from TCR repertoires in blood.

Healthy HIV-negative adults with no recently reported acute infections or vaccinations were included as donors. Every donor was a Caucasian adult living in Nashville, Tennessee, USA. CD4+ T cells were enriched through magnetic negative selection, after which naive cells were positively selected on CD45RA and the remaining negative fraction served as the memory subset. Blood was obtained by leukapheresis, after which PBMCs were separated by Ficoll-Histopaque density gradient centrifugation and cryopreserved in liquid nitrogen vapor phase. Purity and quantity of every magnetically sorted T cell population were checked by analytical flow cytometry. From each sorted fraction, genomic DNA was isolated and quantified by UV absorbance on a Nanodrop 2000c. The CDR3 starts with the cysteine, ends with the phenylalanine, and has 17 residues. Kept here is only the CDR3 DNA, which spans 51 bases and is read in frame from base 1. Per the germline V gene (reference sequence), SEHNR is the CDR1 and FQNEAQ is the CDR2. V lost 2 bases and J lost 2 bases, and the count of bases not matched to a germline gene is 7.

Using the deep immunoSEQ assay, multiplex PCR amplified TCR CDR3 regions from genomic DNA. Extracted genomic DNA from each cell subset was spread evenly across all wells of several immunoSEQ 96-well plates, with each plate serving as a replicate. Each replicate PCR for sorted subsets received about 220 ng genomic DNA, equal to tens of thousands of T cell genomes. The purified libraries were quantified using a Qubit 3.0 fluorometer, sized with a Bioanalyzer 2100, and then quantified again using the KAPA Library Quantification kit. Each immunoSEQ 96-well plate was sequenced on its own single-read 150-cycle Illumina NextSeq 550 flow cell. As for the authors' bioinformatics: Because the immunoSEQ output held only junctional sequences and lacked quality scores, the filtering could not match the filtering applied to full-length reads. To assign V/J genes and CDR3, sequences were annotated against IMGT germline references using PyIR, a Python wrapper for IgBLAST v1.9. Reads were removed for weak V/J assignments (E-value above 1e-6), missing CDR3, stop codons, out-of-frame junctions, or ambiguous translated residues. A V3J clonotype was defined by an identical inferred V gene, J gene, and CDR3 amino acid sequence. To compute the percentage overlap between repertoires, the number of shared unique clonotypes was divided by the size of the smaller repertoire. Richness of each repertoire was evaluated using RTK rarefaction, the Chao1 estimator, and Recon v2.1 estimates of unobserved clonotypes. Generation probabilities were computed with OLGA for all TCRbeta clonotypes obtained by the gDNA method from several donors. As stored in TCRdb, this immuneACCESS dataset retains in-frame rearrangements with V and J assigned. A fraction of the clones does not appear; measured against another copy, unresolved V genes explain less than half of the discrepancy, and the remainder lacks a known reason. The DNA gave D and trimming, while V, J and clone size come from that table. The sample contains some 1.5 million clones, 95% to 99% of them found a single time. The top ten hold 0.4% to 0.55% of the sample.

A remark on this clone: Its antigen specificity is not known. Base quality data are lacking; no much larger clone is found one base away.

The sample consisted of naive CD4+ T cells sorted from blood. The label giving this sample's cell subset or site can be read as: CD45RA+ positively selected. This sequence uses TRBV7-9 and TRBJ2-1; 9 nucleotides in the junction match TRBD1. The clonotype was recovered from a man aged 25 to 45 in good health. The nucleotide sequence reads TGTGCCAGCAGCTTAACAGGGGGCTCAAATCCCTACAATGAGCAGTTCTTC. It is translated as CASSLTGGSNPYNEQFF.